This TCR beta chain was identified during a study of neoadjuvant nivolumab and ipilimumab in lung cancer. Study-wide findings and caveats: Blood richness before therapy tracked richness in tumors resected after neoadjuvant therapy.

Points on this clone: Its antigen is currently unknown. The sample holds other DNA sequences that translate to the same CDR3.

Germline values: CDR1 SGHAT, CDR2 FQNNGV. The ends were cut back, 4 bases at V and 2 bases at J, with 14 bases in the middle. The CDR3 covers 16 residues. Repertoires were generated with immunoSEQ multiplex PCR, while TCRdb's copy carries only in-frame clones and drops some. The sample includes about 18,000 clones, about 77% of them seen just once. Material: tumor tissue, obtained after neoadjuvant nivolumab, alone or with ipilimumab, at or shortly before surgery. This TCR was sampled from an adult with non-small cell lung cancer. The chain is built from TRBV11-2 and TRBJ2-2, with a possible D match to TRBD2 (6 bases). CDR3 sequence: CASSSAGTLNTGELFF. The CDR3, as DNA: TGTGCCAGCAGCTCAGCCGGGACTTTAAACACCGGGGAGCTGTTTTTT.